Reported below is one T cell receptor beta chain. J lost 0 bases, V lost 4 bases, and 13 bases had no gene match. The germline V gene has CDR1 SGHRS and CDR2 YFSETQ. The CDR3 sequence is 17 residues long. The sample is drawn from a study of blood T cells in healthy people across ages. Together with a sample-barcoded 5' primer, a J-beta primer mix was included in a second PCR lasting about 7 to 11 cycles. Each CDR3 protein is one row after TCRdb ran MiXCR on the 5' RACE reads. The table shows some 1.7 million distinct CDR3 sequences, with under 30% occurring only once. The origin of this receptor is a woman between 25 and 40 years old in good health. The sequenced material came from blood. The gene calls are TRBV5-1 and TRBJ2-7; 7 bases agree with TRBD1. The chain's CDR3 is CASSNLPGTANSYEQYF. CDR3 in DNA: TGCGCCAGCAGCAACCTCCCCGGGACAGCAAACTCCTACGAGCAGTACTTC.